This T cell receptor beta chain was recorded in a study of T cells in tumors after PD-1 blockade. The wider study: Prior checkpoint blockade, systemic immunosuppressant use, or anti-cancer therapy within 4 weeks excluded patients.

Germline V gives CDR1 LNHDA, CDR2 SQIVND (reference sequence). This CDR3 spans 13 amino acids. The germline V and J ends were trimmed by 5 bases and 7 bases, with 12 bases remaining between them. Assay used: immunoSEQ multiplex PCR; TCRdb lists only in-frame clones, some missing. The profile shows about 59,000 clones, roughly 78% of them singletons. Genomic DNA template from tumor biopsies or peripheral blood, roughly 600 ng to 6,500 ng input. This TCR came from a human donor with basal cell carcinoma. This sample comprised PBMCs, obtained before anti-PD-1 treatment. This chain uses TRBV19 with TRBJ1-5, with no clear D. The CDR3 coding sequence is TGTGCCAGTAGTCCCTCGTCTTGGCAGCCCCAGCATTTT. It yields the protein CASSPSSWQPQHF. The whole variable domain, remainder taken from reference TRBV19 and TRBJ1-5, is DGGITQSPKYLFRKEGQNVTLSCEQNLNHDAMYWYRQDPGQGLRLIYYSQIVNDFQKGDIAEGYSVSREKKESFPLTVTSAQKNPTAFYLCASSPSSWQPQHFGDGTRLSIL.